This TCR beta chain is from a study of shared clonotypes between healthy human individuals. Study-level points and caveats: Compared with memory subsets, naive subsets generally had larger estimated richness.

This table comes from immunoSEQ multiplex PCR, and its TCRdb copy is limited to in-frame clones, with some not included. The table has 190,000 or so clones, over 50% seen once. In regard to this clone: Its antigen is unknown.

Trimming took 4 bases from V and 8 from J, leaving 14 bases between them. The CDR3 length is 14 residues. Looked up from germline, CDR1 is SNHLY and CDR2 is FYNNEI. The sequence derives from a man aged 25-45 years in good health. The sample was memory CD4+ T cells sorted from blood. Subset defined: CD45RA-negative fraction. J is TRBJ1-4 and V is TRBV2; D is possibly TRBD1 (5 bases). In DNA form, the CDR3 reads TGTGCCAGCAGTGTCTTGACCCAGGGCGAAAAACTGTTTTTT. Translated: CASSVLTQGEKLFF.